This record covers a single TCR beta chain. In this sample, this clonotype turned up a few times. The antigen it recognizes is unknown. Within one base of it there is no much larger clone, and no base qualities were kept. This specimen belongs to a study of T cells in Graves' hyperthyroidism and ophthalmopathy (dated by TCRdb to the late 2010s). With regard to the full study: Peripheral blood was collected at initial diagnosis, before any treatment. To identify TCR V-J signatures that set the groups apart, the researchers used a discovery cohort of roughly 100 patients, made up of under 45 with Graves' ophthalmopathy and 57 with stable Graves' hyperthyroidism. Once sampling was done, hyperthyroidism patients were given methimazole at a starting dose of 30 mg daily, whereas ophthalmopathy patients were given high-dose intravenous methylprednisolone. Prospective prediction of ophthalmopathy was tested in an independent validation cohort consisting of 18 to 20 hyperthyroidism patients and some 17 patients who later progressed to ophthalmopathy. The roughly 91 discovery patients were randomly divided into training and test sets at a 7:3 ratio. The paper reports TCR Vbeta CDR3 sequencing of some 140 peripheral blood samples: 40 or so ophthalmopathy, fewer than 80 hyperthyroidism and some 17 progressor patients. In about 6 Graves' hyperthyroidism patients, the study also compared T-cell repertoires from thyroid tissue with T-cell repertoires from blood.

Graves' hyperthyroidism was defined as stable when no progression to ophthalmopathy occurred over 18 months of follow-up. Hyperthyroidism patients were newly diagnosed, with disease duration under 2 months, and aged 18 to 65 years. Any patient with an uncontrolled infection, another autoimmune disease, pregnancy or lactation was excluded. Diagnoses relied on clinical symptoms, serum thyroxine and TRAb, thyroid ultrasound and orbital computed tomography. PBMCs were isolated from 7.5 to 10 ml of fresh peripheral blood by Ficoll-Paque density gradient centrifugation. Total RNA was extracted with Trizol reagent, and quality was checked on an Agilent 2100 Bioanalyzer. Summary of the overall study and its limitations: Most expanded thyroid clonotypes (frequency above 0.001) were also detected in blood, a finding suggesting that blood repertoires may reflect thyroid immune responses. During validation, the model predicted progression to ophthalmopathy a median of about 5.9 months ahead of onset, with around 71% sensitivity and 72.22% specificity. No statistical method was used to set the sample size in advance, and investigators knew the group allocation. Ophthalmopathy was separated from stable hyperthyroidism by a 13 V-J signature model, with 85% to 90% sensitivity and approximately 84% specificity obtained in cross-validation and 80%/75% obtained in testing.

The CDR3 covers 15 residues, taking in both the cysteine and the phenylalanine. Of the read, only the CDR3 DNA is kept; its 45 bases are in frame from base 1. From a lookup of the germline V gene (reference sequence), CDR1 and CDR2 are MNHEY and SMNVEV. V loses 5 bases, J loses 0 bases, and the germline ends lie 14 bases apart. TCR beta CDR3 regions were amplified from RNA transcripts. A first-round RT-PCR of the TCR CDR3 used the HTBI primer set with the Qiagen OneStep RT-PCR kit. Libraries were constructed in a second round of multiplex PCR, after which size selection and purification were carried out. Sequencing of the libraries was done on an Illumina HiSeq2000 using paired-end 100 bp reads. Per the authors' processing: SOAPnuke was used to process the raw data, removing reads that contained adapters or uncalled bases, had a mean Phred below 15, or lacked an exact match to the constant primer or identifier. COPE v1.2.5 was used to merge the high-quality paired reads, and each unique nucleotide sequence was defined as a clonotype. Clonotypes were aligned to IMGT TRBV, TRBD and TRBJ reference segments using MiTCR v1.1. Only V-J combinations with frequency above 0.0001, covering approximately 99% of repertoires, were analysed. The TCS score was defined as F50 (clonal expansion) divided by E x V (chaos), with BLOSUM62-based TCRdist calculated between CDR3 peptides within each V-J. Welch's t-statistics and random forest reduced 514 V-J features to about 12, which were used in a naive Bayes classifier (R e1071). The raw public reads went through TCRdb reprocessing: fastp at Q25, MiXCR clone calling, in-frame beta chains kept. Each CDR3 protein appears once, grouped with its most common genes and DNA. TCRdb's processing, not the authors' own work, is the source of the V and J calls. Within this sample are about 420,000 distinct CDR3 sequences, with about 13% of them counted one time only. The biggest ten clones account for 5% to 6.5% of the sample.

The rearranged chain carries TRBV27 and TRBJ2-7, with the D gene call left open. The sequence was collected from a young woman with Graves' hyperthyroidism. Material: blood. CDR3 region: CASSRWQASSYEQYF. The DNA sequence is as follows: TGTGCCAGCAGTCGCTGGCAGGCTAGCTCCTACGAGCAGTACTTC.